These 31 T cell receptor beta chains were sequenced from one sample in a study of blood T cell repertoires in COVID-19. Sequencing used immunoSEQ multiplex PCR; TCRdb keeps in-frame clones, though not all of them. The table records 250,000 to 350,000 clones, roughly 88% of them present only once. Specimen: peripheral blood. These receptors all stem from a woman in her forties or fifties with acute or convalescent COVID-19.

The chain employs TRBV9 and TRBJ2-1, with TRBD2 identical over 10 bases. This CDR3 is built from 16 residues. J was trimmed by 8 bases and V by 0 bases; bases with no gene match: 8. Per the germline V gene, CDR1 is SGDLS and CDR2 is YYNGEE. The CDR3 loop is CASSVEVAGGLHEQFF. For the CDR3, the DNA is TGTGCCAGCAGCGTAGAGGTAGCGGGAGGTCTCCATGAGCAGTTCTTC.

V usage is TRBV7-2 and J usage is TRBJ2-3; D is unresolved. Germline lookup yields CDR1 SGHTA and CDR2 FQGNSA. This CDR3 is 14 amino acids long. The ends were cut back, 5 bases at V and 6 bases at J, with 15 bases in the middle. The CDR3 spells CASSTILGSDTQYF. The CDR3 nucleotides are TGTGCCAGCAGCACGATCCTAGGTTCTGATACGCAGTATTTT. The entire variable domain, with the rest obtained from reference TRBV7-2 and TRBJ2-3, is as follows: GAGVSQSPSNKVTEKGKDVELRCDPISGHTALYWYRQSLGQGLEFLIYFQGNSAPDKSGLPSDRFSAERTGGSVSTLTIQRTQQEDSAVYLCASSTILGSDTQYFGPGTRLTVL.

J is TRBJ2-2 and V is TRBV5-1; 7 nucleotides agree with TRBD2. Looked up from germline, CDR1 is SGHRS and CDR2 is YFSETQ. CDR3 length equals 18 residues. The ends lost 4 bases at V and 0 bases at J; junction bases unmatched: 12. The chain's CDR3 is CASSPWGTSATNTGELFF. The CDR3 bases are TGCGCCAGCAGCCCGTGGGGCACTAGCGCAACGAACACCGGGGAGCTGTTTTTT. The full variable domain, completed using reference TRBV5-1 and TRBJ2-2, is KAGVTQTPRYLIKTRGQQVTLSCSPISGHRSVSWYQQTPGQGLQFLFEYFSETQRNKGNFPGRFSGRQFSNSRSEMNVSTLELGDSALYLCASSPWGTSATNTGELFFGEGSRLTVL.

V gene TRBV5-8 combines with J gene TRBJ1-5, with unresolved D. Deletions cut 3 bases from V and 5 bases from J, with 9 bases between. The CDR3 extends over 13 amino acids. The V gene's germline CDR1 is SGHTS and CDR2 YDEGEE. The CDR3 reads CASSSREYQPQHF. In DNA form, the CDR3 reads TGTGCCAGCAGCTCCCGAGAGTATCAGCCCCAGCATTTT.

The chain recombines TRBV5-1 with TRBJ1-4; 7 bases fit TRBD1. Germline values: CDR1 SGHRS, CDR2 YFSETQ. The V gene end was trimmed by 4 bases and the J gene end by 4 bases; junction bases not matched to a gene: 4. There are 14 residues in the CDR3. CDR3 DNA sequence: TGCGCCAGCAGCCCGGGACAGTATAATGAAAAACTGTTTTTT. It yields the protein CASSPGQYNEKLFF.

The chain combines TRBV9 with TRBJ2-2, with 12 bases fitting TRBD2. Germline values: CDR1 SGDLS, CDR2 YYNGEE. J was trimmed by 5 bases and V by 4 bases; bases with no gene match: 6. The CDR3 covers 16 residues. Written as DNA, the CDR3 is TGTGCCAGCAGCATAACCGGGACTAGCGGGACCGGGGAGCTGTTTTTT. This codes for CASSITGTSGTGELFF.

The V and J genes are TRBV10-3 and TRBJ2-7, with 7 bases identical to TRBD2. V was clipped by 10 bases and J by 3 bases; unmatched bases: 15. The germline CDR1 and CDR2 sequences are ENHRY and SYGVKD. The CDR3 extends over 15 amino acids. The CDR3 here is CATSPTSLADYEQYF. CDR3 nucleotides: TGTGCCACCTCACCCACCAGTCTAGCGGACTACGAGCAGTACTTC.

The chain employs TRBV27 and TRBJ2-1; D possibly corresponds to TRBD2 (5 bases). Trimming pared 2 bases from V and 6 bases from J, leaving 5 bases between. CDR3 size: 12 residues. Germline values: CDR1 MNHEY, CDR2 SMNVEV (reference sequence). Here the CDR3 reads CASSLLANEQFF. CDR3 bases: TGTGCCAGCAGTTTACTAGCCAATGAGCAGTTCTTC.

This clone came up once. The chain links TRBV3-1 (or the pseudogene TRBV3-2) to TRBJ1-6; D perhaps matches TRBD1 (5 bases). Germline CDR1 reads LGHDT; CDR2 reads YNNKEL (reference sequence). V was pared by 0 bases and J by 6 bases, with 9 bases between. This CDR3 comprises 15 residues. This CDR3 reads CASSQEQQGNSPLHF. The CDR3 nucleotides read TGTGCCAGCAGCCAAGAGCAGCAGGGTAATTCACCCCTCCACTTT.

This clone came up a few times. The chain employs TRBV28 and TRBJ1-2; TRBD1 aligns across 10 bases. The CDR3 spans 15 residues. Germline V gene lookup returns CDR1 MDHEN and CDR2 SYDVKM. V dropped 5 bases and J dropped 6; count of bases not matched to a gene: 9. CDR3 DNA sequence: TGTGCCAGCAGTGGACAGGGGGGGACCTATGATGGCTACACCTTC. As protein: CASSGQGGTYDGYTF.

This chain joins TRBV5-1 and TRBJ2-7; 7 nucleotides line up with TRBD2. Germline V gene data show CDR1 as SGHRS and CDR2 as YFSETQ. The CDR3 totals 15 residues. Trimming took 0 bases from V and 3 from J; bases not matched to a gene: 6. Here the CDR3 reads CASSLVSGGGYEQYF. The DNA for the CDR3 is TGCGCCAGCAGCTTGGTGTCGGGGGGTGGCTACGAGCAGTACTTC.

The chain combines TRBV29-1 with TRBJ2-2; D gene ambiguous. This CDR3 contains 14 residues. Germline-derived CDR1 and CDR2 are SQVTM and ANQGSEA. Between the trimmed V and J ends, which lost 2 bases and 3 bases, there was a span of 10 bases. The CDR3 region is CSVEFGQDTGELFF. The CDR3 nucleotides are TGCAGCGTTGAATTTGGGCAGGACACCGGGGAGCTGTTTTTT.

The V and J genes are TRBV24-1 and TRBJ2-5, with 9 bases matching TRBD1. The CDR3 runs to 15 residues. With 4 bases clipped from V and 5 bases from J, the junction kept 7 bases outside the gene matches. In germline, CDR1 is KGHDR, CDR2 SFDVKD. CDR3 in DNA: TGTGCCACCAGTGAGCCCGGGACAGGGAAGGAGACCCAGTACTTC. Residues: CATSEPGTGKETQYF.

The rearrangement links TRBV27 to TRBJ2-1; tentative D call: TRBD2 (5 bases). The CDR3 covers 14 residues. The V end was cut by 6 bases, the J end by 1 base, with 10 bases between. CDR1 and CDR2 (germline): MNHEY, SMNVEV (reference sequence). The CDR3 is CASRAGGSYNEQFF. Written as DNA, the CDR3 is TGTGCCAGCAGGGCGGGTGGGTCCTACAATGAGCAGTTCTTC.

The CDR3 nucleotides read TGCGCCAGCACCCAAATAGCGTCCTCCTACAATGAGCAGTTCTTC. Protein sequence: CASTQIASSYNEQFF. J is TRBJ2-1 and V is TRBV23-1, with D perhaps matching TRBD2 (5 bases). TRBV23-1 is marked as an open reading frame, function uncertain. The CDR3 is 15 residues long. V gave up 7 bases and J gave up 0 bases, with 13 bases separating them.

The chain uses TRBV5-1 and TRBJ1-1; D gene ambiguous. Trimming took off 3 bases at V and 3 bases at J, with 9 bases between the two ends. Germline assignment: CDR1 SGHRS and CDR2 YFSETQ. This CDR3 has 13 residues. The CDR3 region is CASSSIGDTEAFF. DNA of the CDR3: TGCGCCAGCAGCTCAATAGGAGACACTGAAGCTTTCTTT.

The J gene is TRBJ2-7, the V gene TRBV28; tentatively, D is TRBD1 (6 bases). Germline-derived CDR1 and CDR2 are MDHEN and SYDVKM. This CDR3 has 13 amino acids. V was clipped by 6 bases and J by 4 bases, with 13 bases between them. The CDR3 DNA reads as TGTGCCAGCAGAACCCAGACAGGTTACGAGCAGTACTTC. Translation gives CASRTQTGYEQYF.

The chain recombines TRBV5-8 with TRBJ2-7, with TRBD1 matching over 7 bases. V trimming: 4 bases; J trimming: 3 bases; junction bases outside the gene matches: 4. CDR1 and CDR2 from the germline V gene are SGHTS and YDEGEE. The CDR3 extends over 13 amino acids. Written as DNA, the CDR3 is TGTGCCAGCAGCCACAGGGGTTACTACGAGCAGTACTTC. Translated: CASSHRGYYEQYF.

The V gene is TRBV3-1 (or the pseudogene TRBV3-2), the J gene TRBJ2-1; 7 bases match TRBD2. The germline V gene has CDR1 LGHDT and CDR2 YNNKEL (reference sequence). V was clipped by 6 bases and J by 0 bases; unmatched bases: 5. This CDR3 contains 15 residues. CDR3: CASSQSSGSYNEQFF. The CDR3 DNA is TGTGCCAGCAGTCAGTCTAGCGGCTCCTACAATGAGCAGTTCTTC.

Here the CDR3 reads CASIPTSGPEGLFF. CDR3 DNA sequence: TGTGCCAGTATCCCCACTAGCGGACCCGAAGGGCTGTTCTTC. The gene calls are TRBV19 and TRBJ2-1; 8 nucleotides agree with TRBD2. This CDR3 region has 14 residues. Trimming cost V 7 bases and J 15 bases; bases outside gene matches: 17. Germline V gene sequence: CDR1 LNHDA, CDR2 SQIVND (reference sequence).

The chain combines TRBV28 with TRBJ2-2, with D possibly being TRBD1 (6 bases). CDR3 size: 15 residues. Germline V CDR1 and CDR2: MDHEN, SYDVKM. Deletions cut 8 bases from V and 4 bases from J, with 17 bases between. The CDR3 DNA reads TGTGCCAGCCACGGCTTAACAGGGTTCACCGGGGAGCTGTTTTTT. Amino acid sequence: CASHGLTGFTGELFF.

This rearrangement joins TRBV14 to TRBJ2-1; TRBD2 matches at 7 bases. This CDR3 spans 15 amino acids. The V and J ends lost 2 bases and 10 bases, in that order; junction bases with no gene match: 11. Germline V CDR1 and CDR2: SGHDN, FVKESK. In nucleotides, the CDR3 is TGTGCCAGCAGCCAACGGGCTAGCGGTCCCTGGGAGCAGTTCTTC. Residues: CASSQRASGPWEQFF.

The rearrangement links TRBV20-1 to TRBJ2-7; 7 bases align to TRBD2. Trimming at V came to 3 bases and at J to 3 bases, leaving 5 bases not matched to a gene. The germline V gene encodes CDR1 DFQATT and CDR2 SNEGSKA (reference sequence). The length of the CDR3 is 13 residues. Written as DNA, the CDR3 is TGCAGTGCTAGTAGGAGCGGGATCTACGAGCAGTACTTC. Protein sequence: CSASRSGIYEQYF.

The chain recombines TRBV2 with TRBJ1-2; D not certain. The CDR3 contains 13 residues. CDR1 and CDR2 from the germline V gene are SNHLY and FYNNEI. Trimming cost V 6 bases and J 4 bases, with 12 bases left between them. The CDR3 sequence: CASRERSLYGYTF. The CDR3 bases are TGTGCCAGCAGGGAACGGTCCCTCTATGGCTACACCTTC.

This clone was seen a handful of times. V and J are TRBV15 and TRBJ1-5; the match to TRBD1 covers 10 bases. CDR1 and CDR2 from the germline V gene are LNHNV and YYDKDF (reference sequence). This CDR3 comprises 14 residues. V lost 8 bases, J lost 7 bases, and 8 bases stayed unmatched. The CDR3 region has the DNA TGTGCCACCGGGTGGACAGGGGGAAAACAGCCCCAGCATTTT. Amino acid sequence: CATGWTGGKQPQHF.

J is TRBJ2-2 and V is TRBV24-1; the D is unclear. Trimming left V 3 bases short and J 4 bases short, with 8 bases between. The germline V gene encodes CDR1 KGHDR and CDR2 SFDVKD. This CDR3 contains 14 residues. Here the CDR3 reads CATSDRYSTGELFF. DNA for the CDR3: TGTGCCACCAGTGATCGGTACAGCACCGGGGAGCTGTTTTTT.

The chain has TRBV20-1 and TRBJ2-7, with D possibly TRBD1 on 6 matching bases. Germline loops: CDR1 DFQATT, CDR2 SNEGSKA (reference sequence). The CDR3 totals 11 residues. The CDR3 nucleotides read TGCAGCGCCGAGGGGGAATACGAGCAGTACTTC. This encodes CSAEGEYEQYF.

The chain combines TRBV5-1 with TRBJ1-2; 7 positions match TRBD1. The V gene's germline CDR1 is SGHRS and CDR2 YFSETQ. The CDR3 runs to 14 residues. Trimming at V came to 6 bases and at J to 2 bases, leaving 7 bases not matched to a gene. CDR3 residues: CASTQGSVNYGYTF. CDR3 nucleotide sequence: TGCGCCAGCACACAGGGGAGCGTAAACTATGGCTACACCTTC.

J is TRBJ2-3 and V is TRBV6-2 or TRBV6-3; TRBD1 matches at 9 bases. This CDR3 region has 17 residues. The junction had 10 bases not matched to a gene; V was cut back by 5 bases and J by 1 base. From germline, CDR1 is MNHEY and CDR2 SVGEGT. The CDR3 here is CASSKPPRQGGTDTQYF. The CDR3 DNA is TGTGCCAGCAGTAAACCTCCCAGACAGGGGGGCACAGATACGCAGTATTTT.

J is TRBJ1-5 and V is TRBV19; TRBD1 aligns across 8 bases. Germline loops: CDR1 LNHDA, CDR2 SQIVND (reference sequence). V lost 6 bases, J lost 3 bases, and 7 bases stayed unmatched. The CDR3 contains 15 residues. The CDR3 DNA reads TGTGCCAGTAGACCGGACAGGGCAGTCAATCAGCCCCAGCATTTT. Its translation is CASRPDRAVNQPQHF.

The chain joins TRBV7-9 to TRBJ2-5; no clear D gene. Deletions cut 8 bases from V and 2 bases from J, with 9 bases between. The CDR3 is 12 residues long. Per the germline V gene, CDR1 is SEHNR and CDR2 is FQNEAQ (reference sequence). CDR3 sequence reads: CASRVLQETQYF. For the CDR3, the DNA is TGTGCCAGCCGTGTTTTACAAGAGACCCAGTACTTC.